Reported below is one TCR beta chain. The CDR3 length is 15 residues. This specimen belongs to a study of blood T cell repertoires in COVID-19. At the level of the study: Sources were T cells, B-cell-depleted T cells, or PBMCs; the material itself was cDNA or gDNA.

The data were produced by immunoSEQ multiplex PCR, yet TCRdb's version contains in-frame clones alone and is incomplete. The sample records approximately 260,000 clones, 85% to 95% being singletons. This TCR came from a woman aged 18-30 years who had recovered from COVID-19. The J gene is TRBJ2-1, the V gene TRBV21-1; whether TRBD1, the table's D call, matches the DNA was not checked. TRBV21-1 is a pseudogene. Input material: PBMCs or T cells enriched from blood (not recorded which). The CDR3: CASSRQGAVNNEQFF. The CDR3 DNA reads TGTGCCAGCAGTCGACAGGGGGCCGTGAACAATGAGCAGTTCTTC.